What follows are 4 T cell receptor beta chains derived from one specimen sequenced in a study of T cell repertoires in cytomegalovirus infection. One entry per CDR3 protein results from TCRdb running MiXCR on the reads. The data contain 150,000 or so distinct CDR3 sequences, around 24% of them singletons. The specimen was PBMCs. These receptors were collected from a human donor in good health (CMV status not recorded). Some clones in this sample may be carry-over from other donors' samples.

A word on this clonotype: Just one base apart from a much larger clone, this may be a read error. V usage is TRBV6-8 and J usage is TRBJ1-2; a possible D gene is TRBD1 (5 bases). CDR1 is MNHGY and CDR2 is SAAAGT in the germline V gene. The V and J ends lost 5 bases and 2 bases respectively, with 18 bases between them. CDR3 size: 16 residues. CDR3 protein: CASSGPRRGTNYGYTF. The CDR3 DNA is TGTGCCAGCAGTGGGCCCCGACGGGGGACGAACTATGGCTACACCTTC.

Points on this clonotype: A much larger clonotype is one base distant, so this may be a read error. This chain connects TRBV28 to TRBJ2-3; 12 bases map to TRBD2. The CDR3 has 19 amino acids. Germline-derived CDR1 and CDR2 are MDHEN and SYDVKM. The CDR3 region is CASSFVLAGGPSYTDTHYF. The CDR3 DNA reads TGTGCCAGCAGTTTCGTACTAGCGGGGGGCCCATCTTACACAGATACGCATTATTTT. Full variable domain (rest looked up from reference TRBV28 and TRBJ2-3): DVKVTQSSRYLVKRTGEKVFLECVQDMDHENMFWYRQDPGLGLRLIYFSYDVKMKEKGDIPEGYSVSREKKERFSLILESASTNQTSMYLCASSFVLAGGPSYTDTHYFGPGTRLTVL.

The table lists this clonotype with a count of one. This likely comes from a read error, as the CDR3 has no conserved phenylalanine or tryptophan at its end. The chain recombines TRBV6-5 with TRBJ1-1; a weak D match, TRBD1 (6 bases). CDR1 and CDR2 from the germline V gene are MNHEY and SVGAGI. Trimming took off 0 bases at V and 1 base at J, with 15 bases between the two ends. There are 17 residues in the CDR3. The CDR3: CASSYSTGTSWNTEAFL. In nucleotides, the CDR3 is TGTGCCAGCAGTTACTCAACCGGGACATCGTGGAACACTGAAGCTTTCCTT.

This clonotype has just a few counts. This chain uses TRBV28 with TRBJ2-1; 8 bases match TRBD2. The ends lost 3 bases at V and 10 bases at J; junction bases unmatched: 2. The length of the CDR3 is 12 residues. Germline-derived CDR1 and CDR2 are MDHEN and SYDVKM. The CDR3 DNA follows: TGTGCCAGCAGTTTTTTAGCGGGAGAGCAGTTCTTC. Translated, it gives CASSFLAGEQFF.